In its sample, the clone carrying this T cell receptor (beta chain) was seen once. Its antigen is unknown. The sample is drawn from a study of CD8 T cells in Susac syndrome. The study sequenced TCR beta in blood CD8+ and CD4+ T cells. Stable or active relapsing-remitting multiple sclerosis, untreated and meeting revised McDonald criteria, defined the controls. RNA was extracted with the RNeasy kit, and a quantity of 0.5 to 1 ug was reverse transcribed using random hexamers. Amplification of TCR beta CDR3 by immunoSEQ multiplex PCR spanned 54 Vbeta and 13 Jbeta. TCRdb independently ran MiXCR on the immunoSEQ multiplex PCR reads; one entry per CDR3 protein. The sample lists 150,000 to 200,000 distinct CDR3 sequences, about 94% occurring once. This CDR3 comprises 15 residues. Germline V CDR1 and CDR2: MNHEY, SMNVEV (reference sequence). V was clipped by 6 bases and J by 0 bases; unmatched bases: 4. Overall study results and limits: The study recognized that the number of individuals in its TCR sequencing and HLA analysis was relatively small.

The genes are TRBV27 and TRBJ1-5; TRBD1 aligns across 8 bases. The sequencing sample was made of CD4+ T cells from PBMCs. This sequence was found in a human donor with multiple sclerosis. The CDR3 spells CASRPQGDSNQPQHF. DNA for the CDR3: TGTGCCAGCAGACCACAGGGGGATAGCAATCAGCCCCAGCATTTT.